The 18 T cell receptor beta chains presented below share a single source sample, sequenced in a study of T cell repertoires in cytomegalovirus infection. TCRdb re-called the reads through MiXCR, storing one row per CDR3 protein. The table shows fewer than 200,000 distinct CDR3 sequences, with approximately 9.6% occurring only once. The sample taken for sequencing was PBMCs. The receptors come from a human donor in good health (CMV status not recorded). Some clones in this sample may be carry-over from other donors' samples.

In this sample, this clonotype turned up many times. The chain employs TRBV29-1 and TRBJ1-2; D is unresolved. The CDR3 runs to 12 residues. Germline CDR1 and CDR2: SQVTM and ANQGSEA. V lost 3 bases and J 4 bases, leaving 9 bases between the germline ends. CDR3 nucleotide sequence: TGCAGCGTTGACAGCGCTAGCTATGGCTACACCTTC. Its protein product is CSVDSASYGYTF. The full variable domain, in which reference TRBV29-1 and TRBJ1-2 provide the parts outside the CDR3, is SAVISQKPSRDICQRGTSLTIQCQVDSQVTMMFWYRQQPGQSLTLIATANQGSEATYESGFVIDKFPISRPNLTFSTLTVSNMSPEDSSIYLCSVDSASYGYTFGSGTRLTVV.

Of note for this clonotype: This clone may be a read error of a much larger clone one base away. The rearrangement links TRBV29-1 to TRBJ2-7; D gene uncertain. The CDR3 is made up of 12 amino acids. Per germline, CDR1 SQVTM and CDR2 ANQGSEA. The CDR3 protein is CGVELLGYEQYF. DNA of the CDR3: TGCGGCGTTGAGTTGTTGGGGTACGAGCAGTACTTC.

This clonotype has ten or more counts. V and J are TRBV7-9 and TRBJ2-5, with TRBD1 matching over 7 bases. The germline V gene encodes CDR1 SEHNR and CDR2 FQNEAQ (reference sequence). After removal of 5 bases from V and 4 bases from J, the junction contained 16 bases not matched to a gene. The CDR3 contains 17 residues. DNA of the CDR3: TGTGCCAGCAGCCGGTTGGGGGACAGCCTACGGTCAGAGACCCAGTACTTC. Amino acid sequence: CASSRLGDSLRSETQYF.

In this sample, this clonotype turned up many times. The chain has TRBV7-2 and TRBJ2-2, with D uncertain. Trimming shortened V by 4 bases and J by 7 bases, and 22 bases separated the two germline ends. This CDR3 spans 17 amino acids. Germline CDR1 reads SGHTA; CDR2 reads FQGNSA. The CDR3 region has the DNA TGTGCCAGCAGCTCCCTGTCTGAGCTAGGTTTAATCGGGGAGCTGTTTTTT. Protein product: CASSSLSELGLIGELFF.

V is TRBV18 and J is TRBJ2-7; D is possibly TRBD1 (6 bases). The CDR3 sequence is 14 residues long. Germline V gives CDR1 KGHSH, CDR2 LQKENI. Between the trimmed V and J ends, which lost 4 bases and 2 bases, there was a span of 12 bases. This CDR3 reads CASSQRTEAYEQYF. The CDR3 DNA sequence: TGTGCCAGCTCACAACGGACAGAAGCCTACGAGCAGTACTTC.

This clonotype was detected only a few times. CDR3 nucleotides: TGTGCCAGCAGAGGCGTCGGGACCGGGAGAGGGGGCACTGAAGCTTTCTTT. Protein: CASRGVGTGRGGTEAFF. The chain couples TRBV6-2 or TRBV6-3 to TRBJ1-1; D possibly corresponds to TRBD1 (6 bases). The V gene's germline CDR1 is MNHEY and CDR2 SVGEGT. V lost 6 bases to trimming and J lost 4 bases, with 24 bases between them. The length of the CDR3 is 17 residues.

This clonotype was detected many times. The CDR3 nucleotides are TGTGCCAGCACAGGTCTATCGAGTGAGCAGTACTTC. Translated, it gives CASTGLSSEQYF. The J gene is TRBJ2-7, the V gene TRBV28; no clear D. Trimming pared 7 bases from V and 7 bases from J, leaving 14 bases between. Germline V gene sequence: CDR1 MDHEN, CDR2 SYDVKM. The CDR3 is made up of 12 amino acids.

The V call is TRBV23-1, the J call TRBJ1-1; tentative D call: TRBD1 (6 bases). Being an ORF, TRBV23-1 has a function that is uncertain. Deletions cut 2 bases from V and 4 bases from J, with 17 bases between. The CDR3 covers 16 residues. The CDR3 loop is CASSQATDSASTEAFF. Here the CDR3 DNA reads TGCGCCAGCAGTCAAGCAACGGACAGCGCCAGCACTGAAGCTTTCTTT.

This clonotype has at least ten counts. This chain links TRBV28 with TRBJ1-4; 9 bases agree with TRBD1. Germline CDR1 MDHEN, CDR2 SYDVKM. There are 16 residues in the CDR3. V was pared by 6 bases and J by 2 bases, with 7 bases of the junction left unmatched. CDR3 protein: CASRSTGGSTNEKLFF. CDR3 DNA: TGTGCCAGCAGGAGTACAGGGGGCTCGACTAATGAAAAACTGTTTTTT. The full variable domain, with the rest looked up from reference TRBV28 and TRBJ1-4, is DVKVTQSSRYLVKRTGEKVFLECVQDMDHENMFWYRQDPGLGLRLIYFSYDVKMKEKGDIPEGYSVSREKKERFSLILESASTNQTSMYLCASRSTGGSTNEKLFFGSGTQLSVL.

This clonotype came up a few times. The V and J genes are TRBV5-4 and TRBJ2-1; 9 nucleotides line up with TRBD1. The CDR3 runs to 15 residues. In germline, CDR1 is SGHNT, CDR2 YYREEE (reference sequence). The trim removed 2 bases at V and 8 bases at J, leaving 8 bases unmatched. This CDR3 reads CASSLPGTGTHEQFF. The CDR3 region has the DNA TGTGCCAGCAGCTTACCCGGGACAGGGACCCATGAGCAGTTCTTC.

The sample holds a few counts of this clonotype. V usage is TRBV6-2 or TRBV6-3 and J usage is TRBJ2-1; no firm D call. Germline lookup yields CDR1 MNHEY and CDR2 SVGEGT. The CDR3 is made up of 17 amino acids. V shed 4 bases and J shed 0 bases, with 16 bases lying between them. CDR3 protein: CASSSEDTRSSYNEQFF. The CDR3 nucleotides read TGTGCCAGCAGTTCTGAGGATACCCGGAGCTCCTACAATGAGCAGTTCTTC.

The table lists this clonotype with a few counts. The chain combines TRBV14 with TRBJ1-1; TRBD1 agrees at 10 bases. After removal of 0 bases from V and 1 base from J, the junction contained 11 bases not matched to a gene. The CDR3 loop spans 19 amino acids. Per germline, CDR1 SGHDN and CDR2 FVKESK. The CDR3: CASSQEGAGTGVRNTEAFF. CDR3 coding DNA: TGTGCCAGCAGCCAAGAAGGGGCCGGGACAGGGGTCAGGAACACTGAAGCTTTCTTT.

About this clonotype: Since a much larger clone is just one base distant, this may be a read error. The genes are TRBV12-3 or TRBV12-4 and TRBJ1-1; D perhaps matches TRBD1 (6 bases). This CDR3 is built from 13 residues. CDR3 residues: CASQTGLNTGAFF. As DNA, the CDR3 is TGTGCCAGTCAGACAGGACTGAACACTGGAGCTTTCTTT.

This clonotype was counted a few times. CDR3 in amino acids: CAIISGTGSTEAFF. CDR3 in DNA: TGTGCCATCATTAGCGGGACAGGCAGCACTGAAGCTTTCTTT. The chain carries TRBV10-3 and TRBJ1-1; TRBD1 matches 8 bases. Germline lookup yields CDR1 ENHRY and CDR2 SYGVKD. This CDR3 spans 14 amino acids. Trimming cost V 7 bases and J 4 bases; bases outside gene matches: 8.

Many counts were recorded for this clonotype. The V gene is TRBV20-1, the J gene TRBJ1-5; tentatively, D is TRBD1 (6 bases). The V end lost 3 bases, the J end lost 1 base, and 13 bases lay between the germline ends. CDR1 and CDR2 from the germline V gene are DFQATT and SNEGSKA (reference sequence). The CDR3 extends over 15 amino acids. The CDR3 DNA sequence: TGCAGTGCTAGCCGGGGGCGGGGGAGCAATCAGCCCCAGCATTTT. The encoded protein is CSASRGRGSNQPQHF.

This clonotype was detected many times. V gene TRBV28 combines with J gene TRBJ2-7; D is perhaps TRBD2 (5 bases). Trimming stripped 2 bases from V and 3 bases from J, with 11 bases between. CDR3 length: 14 amino acids. CDR1 is MDHEN and CDR2 is SYDVKM in the germline V gene. The chain's CDR3 is CASSLTSAVYEQYF. In DNA, the CDR3 is TGTGCCAGCAGTTTAACGTCAGCGGTCTACGAGCAGTACTTC. The full variable domain, completed using reference TRBV28 and TRBJ2-7, is DVKVTQSSRYLVKRTGEKVFLECVQDMDHENMFWYRQDPGLGLRLIYFSYDVKMKEKGDIPEGYSVSREKKERFSLILESASTNQTSMYLCASSLTSAVYEQYFGPGTRLTVT.

This clonotype was seen a few times. The chain uses TRBV12-3 or TRBV12-4 and TRBJ2-1, with TRBD1 identical over 8 bases. The trim removed 6 bases at V and 2 bases at J, leaving 9 bases unmatched. The CDR3 contains 16 residues. CDR3 protein: CASSNTDRGTYNEQFF. The CDR3 nucleotides read TGTGCCAGCAGCAATACAGACAGGGGTACCTACAATGAGCAGTTCTTC.

This clonotype was counted only a few times. This rearrangement joins TRBV28 to TRBJ2-3, with D perhaps TRBD1 (6 bases). Deletions cut 5 bases from V and 3 bases from J, with 18 bases between. CDR1 is MDHEN and CDR2 is SYDVKM in the germline V gene. The CDR3 sequence is 16 residues long. CDR3 region: CASSLGLPQGTDTQYF. The DNA of the CDR3 is TGTGCCAGCAGTCTGGGCCTTCCTCAGGGGACAGATACGCAGTATTTT.